This T cell receptor (beta chain) stems from a study of blood T cell repertoires in COVID-19. The method was immunoSEQ multiplex PCR; TCRdb's version includes in-frame clones alone and lacks a portion of them. The data show approximately 300,000 clones, around four fifths seen once. Germline V CDR1 and CDR2: MNHEY, SVGAGI. After removal of 6 bases from V and 6 bases from J, the junction contained 5 bases not matched to a gene. The CDR3 totals 13 residues. The sample taken for sequencing was peripheral blood. The TCR comes from a woman aged 50 to 60 with active or convalescent COVID-19. The chain employs TRBV6-5 and TRBJ2-7; 10 bases fit TRBD1. CDR3 sequence (DNA): TGTGCCAGCAGCCGGGACAGGGGCCGCGAGCAGTACTTC. It translates to CASSRDRGREQYF.